Listed below are T cell receptor beta chains from one sample, sequenced in a study of early T cells in non-severe SARS-CoV-2 infection. TCRdb recomputed calls from the 5' RACE reads with MiXCR, one row per CDR3 protein. The sample includes around 28,000 distinct CDR3 sequences, 4.5% to 7% of them seen just once. Sequenced sample: whole blood. These TCRs come from an adult who was a healthcare worker with PCR-confirmed SARS-CoV-2 infection or an uninfected control (not recorded which). The CDR3 runs from the conserved cysteine through the conserved F or W. A D gene is named only where the DNA matches it firmly. The size entry is marked missing in some rows and otherwise reads once, few, many or a size class.

TRBD2	TRBV11-2	many	TRBJ2-2	CASSWTRNAGELFF	TGTGCCAGCAGCTGGACTAGAAATGCCGGGGAGCTGTTTTTT
NA	TRBV18	few	TRBJ2-2	CASSPLAGSPGGELFF	TGTGCCAGCTCACCACTTGCGGGCAGCCCAGGAGGGGAGCTGTTTTTT
NA	TRBV11-2	few	TRBJ1-4	CASSPPSEKLFF	TGTGCCAGCAGCCCACCTTCAGAAAAACTGTTTTTT
NA	TRBV20-1	many	TRBJ2-2	CSARGSRVSGELFF	TGCAGTGCTAGAGGTAGCAGGGTATCCGGGGAGCTGTTTTTT
NA	TRBV10-3	many	TRBJ1-2	CAISVGKTQGGYTF	TGTGCCATCAGTGTAGGTAAAACCCAGGGTGGCTACACCTTC
NA	TRBV19	few	TRBJ2-2	CASSIGGLFSNTGELFF	TGTGCCAGTAGTATAGGAGGACTTTTTTCGAACACCGGGGAGCTGTTTTTT
NA	TRBV5-4	NA	TRBJ1-1	CASSMTERLNTEAFF	TGTGCCAGCAGCATGACAGAAAGATTGAACACTGAAGCTTTCTTT
TRBD2	TRBV11-2	few	TRBJ2-3	CASSLTSGGTDTQYF	TGTGCCAGCAGCTTAACTAGCGGGGGAACAGATACGCAGTATTTT
TRBD2	TRBV15	few	TRBJ2-2	CATSTGLVGYGELFF	TGTGCCACCAGCACAGGACTAGTGGGGTACGGGGAGCTGTTTTTT
TRBD1	TRBV7-2	few	TRBJ2-7	CASSRDRVYEQYF	TGTGCCAGCAGCAGAGACAGGGTCTACGAGCAGTACTTC
TRBD2	TRBV24-1	many	TRBJ2-3	CATSAPWAGATQYF	TGTGCCACCAGTGCCCCTTGGGCGGGAGCAACGCAGTATTTT
NA	TRBV7-2	many	TRBJ2-3	CASSFRDRSTDTQYF	TGTGCCAGCAGCTTCCGGGATAGAAGCACAGATACGCAGTATTTT
NA	TRBV27	few	TRBJ2-2	CASSSVLGAGELFF	TGTGCCAGCAGTTCCGTTCTTGGGGCCGGGGAGCTGTTTTTT
NA	TRBV7-8	NA	TRBJ2-7	CASLEWRAYEQYF	TGTGCCAGCCTCGAGTGGCGAGCCTACGAGCAGTACTTC
NA	TRBV6-1	many	TRBJ2-2	CASSTTAESGELFF	TGTGCCAGCAGTACTACAGCCGAGTCCGGGGAGCTGTTTTTT
NA	TRBV5-1	many	TRBJ1-2	CASSLDSYYGYTF	TGCGCCAGCAGCTTAGACAGCTACTATGGCTACACCTTC
NA	TRBV28	few	TRBJ2-3	CASTRTASTDTQYF	TGTGCCAGCACCCGGACAGCTAGCACAGATACGCAGTATTTT
NA	TRBV7-3	NA	TRBJ2-2	CASSLGTPGELFF	TGTGCCAGCAGCCTAGGGACCCCCGGGGAGCTGTTTTTT
NA	TRBV27	NA	TRBJ1-5	CASSLAKAEQPQHF	TGTGCCAGCAGTTTAGCAAAGGCGGAGCAGCCCCAGCATTTT
NA	TRBV3-1	NA	TRBJ2-4	CASSQATVIDIQYF	TGTGCCAGCAGCCAAGCGACCGTTATAGACATTCAGTACTTC
NA	TRBV5-1	few	TRBJ2-5	CASSLDQGGETQYF	TGCGCCAGCAGTCTCGACCAGGGGGGAGAGACCCAGTACTTC
TRBD2	TRBV9	few	TRBJ2-1	CASSATSGNNEQFF	TGTGCCAGCAGCGCGACTAGCGGAAACAATGAGCAGTTCTTC
NA	TRBV7-3	few	TRBJ2-1	CASSSKGEAYNEQFF	TGTGCCAGCAGCTCCAAGGGGGAGGCCTACAATGAGCAGTTCTTC
NA	TRBV3-1	many	TRBJ1-4	CASSPFLGGVEKLFF	TGTGCCAGCAGCCCGTTTTTGGGGGGAGTGGAAAAACTGTTTTTT
NA	TRBV3-1	few	TRBJ2-3	CASSRYTDTQYF	TGTGCCAGCAGCCGTTACACAGATACGCAGTATTTT
NA	TRBV7-6	NA	TRBJ1-3	CASSLGDTIYF	TGTGCCAGCAGCTTAGGGGACACCATATATTTT
NA	TRBV3-1	NA	TRBJ1-6	CASSPQQGGSPLHF	TGTGCCAGCAGCCCCCAACAGGGAGGCTCACCCCTCCACTTT
NA	TRBV20-1	few	TRBJ2-7	CSAPQSLEEQYF	TGCAGTGCCCCCCAGTCATTGGAAGAGCAGTACTTC
TRBD2	TRBV6-1	few	TRBJ2-1	CASSEVGGSSYNEQFF	TGTGCCAGCAGTGAAGTGGGCGGGAGCTCCTACAATGAGCAGTTCTTC
TRBD2	TRBV20-1	many	TRBJ2-7	CSASSQREGYEQYF	TGCAGTGCTAGTAGCCAGCGGGAGGGGTACGAGCAGTACTTC
NA	TRBV27	many	TRBJ1-5	CASSSGSGNRQPQHF	TGTGCCAGCAGTTCCGGATCAGGGAACAGGCAGCCCCAGCATTTT
TRBD2	TRBV20-1	NA	TRBJ2-5	CSATSGAPPETQYF	TGCAGTGCTACGAGCGGGGCCCCTCCAGAGACCCAGTACTTC
NA	TRBV28	NA	TRBJ2-3	CASSTPGSDTQYF	TGTGCCAGCAGCACCCCGGGGTCAGATACGCAGTATTTT
NA	TRBV5-1	many	TRBJ2-5	CASSLGQGGETQYF	TGCGCCAGCAGCTTGGGCCAGGGCGGAGAGACCCAGTACTTC
NA	TRBV11-3	NA	TRBJ2-7	CASSSRDHPYEQYF	TGTGCCAGCAGCTCCCGGGACCACCCCTACGAGCAGTACTTC
NA	TRBV14	many	TRBJ2-4	CASGGTANIQYF	TGTGCCAGTGGCGGGACAGCAAACATTCAGTACTTC
NA	TRBV6-5	many	TRBJ2-2	CASSPTNRELFF	TGTGCCAGCAGTCCCACGAACCGGGAGCTGTTTTTT
NA	TRBV11-2	many	TRBJ2-7	CASSSSPSYEQYF	TGTGCCAGCAGCTCCTCCCCTTCCTACGAGCAGTACTTC
TRBD2	TRBV20-1	few	TRBJ2-3	CSATSGSRGTDTQYF	TGCAGTGCCACTAGCGGGAGTAGGGGCACAGATACGCAGTATTTT
NA	TRBV9	NA	TRBJ2-2	CASSVDLYTGELFF	TGTGCCAGCAGCGTAGACCTATACACCGGGGAGCTGTTTTTT
NA	TRBV4-1	many	TRBJ2-1	CASSQARTLYYNEQFF	TGCGCCAGCAGCCAAGCACGGACATTGTATTACAATGAGCAGTTCTTC
NA	TRBV20-1	many	TRBJ2-3	CSASRSAFTDTQYF	TGCAGTGCCTCCCGCAGCGCCTTCACAGATACGCAGTATTTT
TRBD1	TRBV7-9	few	TRBJ2-7	CASSLGDRGLEQYF	TGTGCCAGCAGCTTAGGAGACAGGGGGCTAGAGCAGTACTTC
TRBD2	TRBV4-2	few	TRBJ2-7	CASSQDGSGSYEQYF	TGTGCCAGCAGCCAAGATGGGAGCGGGAGTTACGAGCAGTACTTC
NA	TRBV3-1	NA	TRBJ1-1	CASSRGNTEAFF	TGTGCCAGCAGCCGCGGGAACACTGAAGCTTTCTTT
NA	TRBV19	many	TRBJ2-3	CASSALGGSTDTQYF	TGTGCCAGTAGCGCGTTGGGCGGAAGCACAGATACGCAGTATTTT
TRBD2	TRBV27	large	TRBJ2-3	CASTRKGVGTSGSSWLDTQYF	TGTGCCAGCACTCGTAAAGGGGTTGGGACTAGCGGGAGTTCCTGGCTAGATACGCAGTATTTT
TRBD2	TRBV5-1	few	TRBJ2-3	CASSLAGLGTQYF	TGCGCCAGCAGCTTGGCGGGACTAGGCACGCAGTATTTT
TRBD1	TRBV7-9	NA	TRBJ2-1	CASSYRTGDEQFF	TGTGCCAGCAGCTACCGGACAGGGGATGAGCAGTTCTTC
NA	TRBV7-2	many	TRBJ2-2	CASSQGRISGELFF	TGTGCCAGCAGCCAAGGGAGGATTTCCGGGGAGCTGTTTTTT
NA	TRBV12-3/TRBV12-4	NA	TRBJ1-1	CASSLADEAFF	TGTGCCAGCAGTTTAGCCGACGAGGCTTTCTTT
NA	TRBV10-1	many	TRBJ2-7	CASSTGTPLAEQYF	TGCGCCAGCAGTACCGGGACACCCCTCGCCGAGCAGTACTTC
NA	TRBV6-5	many	TRBJ2-3	CASSSAGTYTQYF	TGTGCCAGCAGTAGCGCCGGGACTTATACGCAGTATTTT
NA	TRBV6-6	many	TRBJ2-1	CASRGRRSYNEQFF	TGTGCCAGCAGAGGGCGGCGCTCCTACAATGAGCAGTTCTTC
NA	TRBV7-2	many	TRBJ2-3	CASSFRLGLGTDTQYF	TGTGCCAGCAGCTTCAGGCTAGGCTTAGGCACAGATACGCAGTATTTT
NA	TRBV21-1	few	TRBJ2-2	CASSLRPDEARVPGELFF	TGTGCCAGCAGTCTTAGGCCGGACGAAGCTCGCGTCCCCGGGGAGCTGTTTTTT
NA	TRBV7-3	many	TRBJ2-2	CASSLMGGPGELFF	TGTGCCAGCAGCTTAATGGGAGGTCCCGGGGAGCTGTTTTTT
TRBD2	TRBV4-1	few	TRBJ2-2	CASSQEGGSLGTGELFF	TGCGCCAGCAGCCAAGAAGGCGGGAGTTTGGGCACCGGGGAGCTGTTTTTT
NA	TRBV7-9	many	TRBJ2-7	CASSTPGDSWDEQYF	TGTGCCAGCAGCACCCCGGGCGATTCTTGGGACGAGCAGTACTTC